This T cell receptor beta chain came from a study of monozygotic twins with inflammatory bowel disease. Study findings and constraints: The study found lower TCRbeta diversity (inverse Simpson) in IBD patients than in healthy co-twins.

Note on this clonotype: Its antigen remains unidentified.

CDR3 length: 15 residues. TCRdb re-called the 5' RACE reads; one entry per CDR3 protein, DNA not given. The table lists about 380,000 distinct CDR3 sequences. Researchers collected 2.5 ml of blood per donor. This TCR was sampled from a human donor with ulcerative colitis or Crohn's disease, or a healthy co-twin of an affected twin (not recorded which). The material sequenced was blood. This chain joins TRBV12-3 or TRBV12-4 and TRBJ2-7. The CDR3: CASSLAGRTDYEQYF.